One sample yielded the 26 T cell receptor beta chains listed below, sequenced in a study of T cells after yellow fever vaccination. TCRdb called the 5' RACE reads again in MiXCR, with one record for every CDR3 protein. The sample yields 250,000 to 350,000 distinct CDR3 sequences, around 9.3% seen once. The material was CD4+ T cells sorted from PBMCs, obtained 5 days after the yellow fever booster vaccination. The origin of the receptors is a man younger than 30 who received the YFV17D yellow fever vaccine.

This clonotype was detected a few times. The rearrangement links TRBV28 to TRBJ2-1; TRBD1 might be the D (5 bases). V was shortened by 3 bases and J by 0 bases, with 15 bases between the two germline ends. Per germline, CDR1 MDHEN and CDR2 SYDVKM. The CDR3 sequence is 17 residues long. In nucleotides, the CDR3 is TGTGCCAGCAGTTTCCGCCGAAGGGGAAGCTCCTACAATGAGCAGTTCTTC. Translation: CASSFRRRGSSYNEQFF.

The gene calls are TRBV7-6 and TRBJ2-3; D uncertain. The CDR3 length is 14 residues. Trimming left V 1 base short and J 6 bases short, with 11 bases between. Per germline, CDR1 SGHVS and CDR2 FNYEAQ. The CDR3 spells CASSLGGRMDTQYF. The CDR3 DNA reads as TGTGCCAGCAGCTTAGGCGGTCGGATGGATACGCAGTATTTT.

This clonotype was counted between two and nine times. V gene TRBV6-2 or TRBV6-3 combines with J gene TRBJ2-5; 8 positions match TRBD1. After removal of 6 bases from V and 2 bases from J, the junction contained 8 bases not matched to a gene. The germline gives CDR1 MNHEY, CDR2 SVGEGT. The length of the CDR3 is 15 residues. The CDR3 loop reads CASSHLDRDQETQYF. CDR3 DNA: TGTGCCAGCAGCCACCTGGACAGGGATCAAGAGACCCAGTACTTC.

Written as DNA, the CDR3 is TGCGCCAGCAGCTCCCACGGGACACCGGGACGCGGCTACACCTTC. Protein: CASSSHGTPGRGYTF. V usage is TRBV5-1 and J usage is TRBJ1-2; maybe TRBD1 (6 bases). This CDR3 is 15 amino acids long. The ends were cut back, 3 bases at V and 8 bases at J, with 20 bases in the middle. Germline V lookup: CDR1 SGHRS, CDR2 YFSETQ.

The table lists this clonotype with a few counts. The V and J genes are TRBV20-1 and TRBJ2-3; D remains ambiguous. The CDR3 sequence is 13 residues long. The V gene lost 6 bases and the J gene lost 1 base, with 11 bases spanning the gap. The V gene's germline CDR1 is DFQATT and CDR2 SNEGSKA (reference sequence). This chain's CDR3 is CSAQSDGTDTQYF. For the CDR3, the DNA is TGCAGTGCGCAATCGGACGGCACAGATACGCAGTATTTT.

This clonotype was seen only a few times. The CDR3 DNA reads TGTGCCAGCAGCCATACCGGACAGGGGAACTATGGCTACACCTTC. The encoded protein is CASSHTGQGNYGYTF. The rearrangement uses TRBV3-1 and TRBJ1-2, with 9 bases lining up with TRBD1. Germline trimming cut 3 bases from V and 2 bases from J; bases unmatched to any gene: 4. The CDR3 consists of 15 residues. Germline assignment: CDR1 LGHDT and CDR2 YNNKEL (reference sequence). Together with reference TRBV3-1 and TRBJ1-2, the CDR3 gives the full variable domain: DTAVSQTPKYLVTQMGNDKSIKCEQNLGHDTMYWYKQDSKKFLKIMFSYNNKELIINETVPNRFSPKSPDKAHLNLHINSLELGDSAVYFCASSHTGQGNYGYTFGSGTRLTVV.

Many counts were recorded for this clonotype. The chain has TRBV5-1 and TRBJ2-1; D is possibly TRBD2 (5 bases). CDR3 length: 15 amino acids. Trimming took off 2 bases at V and 0 bases at J, with 9 bases between the two ends. Germline values: CDR1 SGHRS, CDR2 YFSETQ. The CDR3 spells CASSFQSGSYNEQFF. DNA of the CDR3: TGCGCCAGCAGCTTCCAGAGCGGCTCCTACAATGAGCAGTTCTTC.

The chain couples TRBV6-4 to TRBJ2-1; D possibly corresponds to TRBD1 (6 bases). Per the germline V gene, CDR1 is MRHNA and CDR2 is SNTAGT. The V end was cut by 2 bases, the J end by 7 bases, with 12 bases between. The CDR3 runs 14 residues. The CDR3 region is CASSDGAGANEQFF. In nucleotides, the CDR3 is TGTGCCAGCAGTGACGGGGCAGGGGCGAATGAGCAGTTCTTC.

This clonotype was found many times. In DNA, the CDR3 is TGTGCCAGCAGCTTATACAGGGCTTCCTACAATGAGCAGTTCTTC. Translating it yields CASSLYRASYNEQFF. The V call is TRBV7-3, the J call TRBJ2-1; D is perhaps TRBD1 (6 bases). This CDR3 comprises 15 residues. V was pared by 2 bases and J by 1 base, with 9 bases between. Germline V gives CDR1 SGHTA, CDR2 FQGTGA.

The chain uses TRBV6-5 and TRBJ1-5; 8 bases match TRBD1. CDR3 length: 13 amino acids. Germline-derived CDR1 and CDR2 are MNHEY and SVGAGI. The junction had 1 base not matched to a gene; V was cut back by 4 bases and J by 5 bases. CDR3 region: CASSSRGHQPQHF. CDR3 bases: TGTGCCAGCAGTTCCAGGGGGCATCAGCCCCAGCATTTT.

This clonotype was seen a few times. This sequence joins TRBV20-1 and TRBJ2-2; 15 bases are shared with TRBD2. The CDR3 loop spans 17 amino acids. With 4 bases clipped from V and 0 bases from J, the junction kept 3 bases outside the gene matches. Germline CDR1 reads DFQATT; CDR2 reads SNEGSKA (reference sequence). The CDR3 here is CSAKGLAGGPNTGELFF. CDR3 DNA: TGCAGTGCTAAGGGACTAGCGGGGGGACCGAACACCGGGGAGCTGTTTTTT.

This clonotype occurred many times. This rearrangement joins TRBV6-5 to TRBJ1-2, with D uncertain. CDR3 length equals 14 residues. V lost 0 bases and J lost 2, with 7 bases in between. CDR1 and CDR2 from the germline V gene are MNHEY and SVGAGI. The CDR3 DNA follows: TGTGCCAGCAGTTACTCGGGCAGGAACTATGGCTACACCTTC. Its protein is CASSYSGRNYGYTF.

The rearrangement links TRBV5-1 to TRBJ1-1; D might be TRBD1 (6 bases). Germline values: CDR1 SGHRS, CDR2 YFSETQ. The CDR3 spans 13 residues. The germline V and J ends were trimmed by 5 bases and 7 bases, with 15 bases remaining between them. The CDR3 nucleotides are TGCGCCAGCAGGGCCGGGACATCGGTTGAAGCTTTCTTT. It is translated as CASRAGTSVEAFF. The complete variable domain, with remaining parts taken from reference TRBV5-1 and TRBJ1-1, reads KAGVTQTPRYLIKTRGQQVTLSCSPISGHRSVSWYQQTPGQGLQFLFEYFSETQRNKGNFPGRFSGRQFSNSRSEMNVSTLELGDSALYLCASRAGTSVEAFFGQGTRLTVV.

This clonotype was observed at least ten times. The chain carries TRBV6-5 and TRBJ2-5, with D tentatively TRBD1 (6 bases). This CDR3 is 13 amino acids long. CDR1 and CDR2 from the germline V gene are MNHEY and SVGAGI. The germline V and J ends were trimmed by 7 bases and 3 bases, with 12 bases remaining between them. The CDR3: CASTPQGKETQYF. The CDR3 nucleotides are TGTGCCAGCACCCCACAGGGTAAAGAGACCCAGTACTTC.

This clonotype has just a few counts. The chain is built from TRBV18 and TRBJ2-7; weak D call: TRBD2 (5 bases). The V gene lost 3 bases and the J gene lost 5 bases, with 11 bases spanning the gap. The CDR3 has 13 amino acids. Germline values: CDR1 KGHSH, CDR2 LQKENI. The CDR3 sequence: CASSPPGINEQYV. In DNA form, the CDR3 reads TGTGCCAGCTCACCGCCCGGGATCAACGAGCAGTACGTC.

The CDR3 DNA is TGTGCCAGCAGTATACGCGGGTTCCAAGAGACCCAGTACTTC. Translated: CASSIRGFQETQYF. This chain joins TRBV27 and TRBJ2-5, with D possibly matching TRBD2 (5 bases). This CDR3 is 14 amino acids long. The V and J ends lost 5 bases and 1 base respectively, with 11 bases between them. Per germline, CDR1 MNHEY and CDR2 SMNVEV (reference sequence).

The V call is TRBV3-1, the J call TRBJ1-5; D gene unclear. This CDR3 region has 13 residues. V shed 2 bases and J shed 5 bases, with 7 bases lying between them. Germline V gene lookup returns CDR1 LGHDT and CDR2 YNNKEL (reference sequence). The CDR3 sequence: CASSQSVDQPQHF. The CDR3 nucleotides are TGTGCCAGCAGCCAATCCGTGGATCAGCCCCAGCATTTT.

The chain joins TRBV9 to TRBJ2-7; D possibly corresponds to TRBD1 (6 bases). Germline V gives CDR1 SGDLS, CDR2 YYNGEE. The CDR3 is made up of 16 amino acids. Trimming took off 1 base at V and 2 bases at J, with 16 bases between the two ends. The CDR3 sequence: CASSVRRAGETYEQYV. The CDR3 nucleotides read TGTGCCAGCAGCGTACGCCGAGCAGGGGAGACCTACGAGCAGTACGTC.

This clonotype turned up a few times. The chain joins TRBV11-3 to TRBJ2-1; no firm D call. There are 14 residues in the CDR3. Germline CDR1 SGHNT, CDR2 YENEEA. The germline V and J ends were trimmed by 1 base and 7 bases, with 11 bases remaining between them. CDR3 sequence reads: CASSLGWGSNEQFF. The CDR3, as DNA: TGTGCCAGCAGCTTAGGATGGGGATCTAATGAGCAGTTCTTC.

This clonotype was detected a few times. This sequence joins TRBV12-3 or TRBV12-4 and TRBJ2-6; D not certain. The CDR3 has 16 residues. The V end lost 4 bases, the J end lost 2 bases, and 12 bases lay between the germline ends. This CDR3 is CASSSALMAGANVLTF. The CDR3 nucleotides read TGTGCCAGCAGTTCGGCGCTGATGGCTGGGGCCAACGTCCTGACTTTC.

This clonotype was picked up one time. The chain links TRBV6-1 to TRBJ2-3; tentative D call: TRBD1 (5 bases). Trimming took off 4 bases at V and 2 bases at J, with 7 bases between the two ends. This CDR3 contains 13 residues. Germline V lookup: CDR1 MNHNS, CDR2 SASEGT. Here the CDR3 DNA reads TGTGCCAGCAGTGGGGGCGACACAGATACGCAGTATTTT. Amino acid sequence: CASSGGDTDTQYF.

The chain couples TRBV7-9 to TRBJ2-5; TRBD1 is a possible D gene (6 bases). The germline V and J ends were trimmed by 3 bases and 4 bases, with 15 bases remaining between them. The CDR3 is made up of 15 amino acids. Germline CDR1 is SEHNR and CDR2 is FQNEAQ (reference sequence). Here the CDR3 reads CASSFKRMGAETQYF. Written as DNA, the CDR3 is TGTGCCAGCAGCTTCAAAAGGATGGGGGCAGAGACCCAGTACTTC.

The rearrangement links TRBV5-1 to TRBJ2-2, with D unresolved. CDR3 length: 13 amino acids. Trimming cost V 4 bases and J 1 base, with 5 bases left between them. CDR1 is SGHRS and CDR2 is YFSETQ in the germline V gene. The CDR3: CASSVMNTGELFF. The CDR3 bases are TGCGCCAGCAGCGTGATGAACACCGGGGAGCTGTTTTTT.

This clonotype has only a few counts. The chain combines TRBV29-1 with TRBJ2-6; D uncertain. Looked up from germline, CDR1 is SQVTM and CDR2 is ANQGSEA. The CDR3 loop spans 15 amino acids. V gave up 1 base and J gave up 0 bases, with 7 bases separating them. The CDR3 sequence: CSVEGTLSGANVLTF. The DNA of the CDR3 is TGCAGCGTTGAAGGCACACTCTCTGGGGCCAACGTCCTGACTTTC.

This chain joins TRBV29-1 and TRBJ1-2; D may be TRBD1 (5 bases). There are 12 residues in the CDR3. Germline values: CDR1 SQVTM, CDR2 ANQGSEA. V was trimmed by 1 base and J by 7 bases, leaving 10 bases between them. Written as DNA, the CDR3 is TGCAGCGTTGAAGCGTCAGGGAGTGGCTACACCTTC. It codes for CSVEASGSGYTF.

The V gene is TRBV20-1, the J gene TRBJ2-5; possible D gene TRBD2, 5 bases. Germline CDR1 reads DFQATT; CDR2 reads SNEGSKA (reference sequence). V lost 1 base and J 7 bases, leaving 16 bases between the germline ends. This CDR3 comprises 14 residues. This chain's CDR3 is CSARAADAPGTQYF. The CDR3 nucleotides are TGCAGTGCTAGAGCAGCGGACGCGCCCGGGACCCAGTACTTC.